Below, 28 T cell receptor beta chains from the same sample are listed, as sequenced in a study of neurological immune-mediated disorders. From the 5' RACE reads, TCRdb called clonotypes with MiXCR, one entry per CDR3 protein. The table includes roughly 120,000 distinct CDR3 sequences, roughly 3.2% detected once. The source material was PBMCs. The receptors derive from a woman under 40 with multiple sclerosis.

The rearrangement links TRBV3-1 to TRBJ2-2, with 11 bases that match TRBD1. The CDR3 runs 15 residues. From germline, CDR1 is LGHDT and CDR2 YNNKEL (reference sequence). V shed 4 bases and J 7 bases; nucleotides not matched to a gene: 5. CDR3 region: CASSPGTGGFGELFF. The CDR3 nucleotides read TGTGCCAGCAGCCCCGGGACAGGGGGTTTCGGGGAGCTGTTTTTT. Full variable domain (remainder filled in from reference TRBV3-1 and TRBJ2-2): DTAVSQTPKYLVTQMGNDKSIKCEQNLGHDTMYWYKQDSKKFLKIMFSYNNKELIINETVPNRFSPKSPDKAHLNLHINSLELGDSAVYFCASSPGTGGFGELFFGEGSRLTVL.

This clonotype came up many times. This chain uses TRBV5-5 with TRBJ2-2; TRBD1 aligns across 7 bases. Trimming cost V 4 bases and J 5 bases; bases outside gene matches: 14. This CDR3 is 17 amino acids long. CDR1 and CDR2 from the germline V gene are SGHKS and YYEKEE (reference sequence). CDR3 protein: CASSLYSQGERTGELFF. The DNA for the CDR3 is TGTGCCAGCAGCCTGTACTCGCAGGGGGAAAGAACCGGGGAGCTGTTTTTT.

The sample holds many counts of this clonotype. This chain links TRBV7-2 with TRBJ2-2, with D possibly called TRBD1 or TRBD2 (5 bases each). With 0 bases removed from V and 8 bases from J, the gap between germline ends came to 16 bases. Per germline, CDR1 SGHTA and CDR2 FQGNSA. CDR3 length: 16 amino acids. The CDR3 DNA is TGTGCCAGCAGCTTAGCACCGGGACGAAGGTTGGGGGAGCTGTTTTTT. It is translated as CASSLAPGRRLGELFF.

This clonotype was recorded at least ten times. The rearrangement uses TRBV5-1 and TRBJ2-3; weak D call: TRBD2 (7 bases). The CDR3 is made up of 16 amino acids. CDR1 and CDR2 (germline): SGHRS, YFSETQ. V dropped 4 bases and J dropped 0 bases, with 15 bases sitting between them. Here the CDR3 reads CASSPGRGGSTDTQYF. The CDR3 coding sequence is TGCGCCAGCAGCCCAGGGAGGGGGGGCAGCACAGATACGCAGTATTTT.

This clonotype occurred many times. The rearrangement joins TRBV7-8 to TRBJ1-2, with D possibly TRBD1 on 5 matching bases. Germline lookup yields CDR1 SGHVS and CDR2 FQNEAQ. The ends were cut back, 4 bases at V and 7 bases at J, with 10 bases in the middle. The length of the CDR3 is 12 residues. CDR3 loop: CASSSGVGGYTF. For the CDR3, the DNA is TGTGCCAGCAGCTCGGGGGTTGGTGGCTACACCTTC.

This clonotype was counted at least ten times. The genes are TRBV20-1 and TRBJ2-1, with 9 bases matching TRBD1. Germline V CDR1 and CDR2: DFQATT, SNEGSKA (reference sequence). With V trimmed by 3 bases and J by 5 bases, 5 bases remained unmatched. CDR3 size: 14 residues. The chain's CDR3 is CSARDRGAHNEQFF. In DNA, the CDR3 is TGCAGTGCTAGGGACAGGGGCGCCCACAATGAGCAGTTCTTC.

This clonotype was seen repeatedly, ten times or more. The J gene is TRBJ2-2, the V gene TRBV20-1; a weak D match, TRBD1 (7 bases). Germline CDR1 DFQATT, CDR2 SNEGSKA (reference sequence). Trimming stripped 3 bases from V and 7 bases from J, with 18 bases between. CDR3 length: 15 amino acids. The CDR3 sequence is CSASSSGGKNGELFF. The CDR3 bases are TGCAGTGCTAGTAGTTCAGGGGGGAAGAACGGGGAGCTGTTTTTT.

V and J are TRBV12-3 or TRBV12-4 and TRBJ1-3; D is unclear. The CDR3 length is 14 residues. The V end lost 1 base, the J end lost 3 bases, and 7 bases lay between the germline ends. The CDR3 DNA reads TGTGCCAGCAGTTTAGGGTCATATGGAAACACCATATATTTT. The encoded protein is CASSLGSYGNTIYF.

This clonotype was seen many times. The chain links TRBV18 to TRBJ1-2, with D hard to call. Per germline, CDR1 KGHSH and CDR2 LQKENI. The CDR3 loop spans 15 amino acids. With 3 bases removed from V and 2 bases from J, the gap between germline ends came to 13 bases. CDR3 nucleotide sequence: TGTGCCAGCTCACCCCCCCGCGATCGGAACTATGGCTACACCTTC. It is translated as CASSPPRDRNYGYTF.

The chain recombines TRBV30 with TRBJ2-2; 9 bases match TRBD2. The junction had 5 bases not matched to a gene; V was cut back by 4 bases and J by 5 bases. The CDR3 has 14 amino acids. CDR1 is GTSNPN and CDR2 is SVGIG in the germline V gene (reference sequence). DNA of the CDR3: TGTGCCTGGACCTGGACTAGCGTAACCGGGGAGCTGTTTTTT. Protein product: CAWTWTSVTGELFF.

This clonotype was found many times. This chain links TRBV4-3 with TRBJ2-4; D possibly uses TRBD1 or TRBD2 (5 bases each). V lost 0 bases and J lost 7, with 10 bases in between. Germline V lookup: CDR1 LGHNA, CDR2 YSLEER. The CDR3 sequence is 14 residues long. The CDR3 spells CASSQESGTNIQYF. The CDR3 DNA sequence: TGCGCCAGCAGCCAAGAGTCCGGGACCAACATTCAGTACTTC.

This clonotype was recorded at least ten times. The rearrangement joins TRBV2 to TRBJ2-1; D is uncertain. The V gene lost 2 bases and the J gene lost 0 bases, with 8 bases spanning the gap. In germline, CDR1 is SNHLY, CDR2 FYNNEI. The CDR3 covers 15 residues. The CDR3 reads CASSEWWSSYNEQFF. The DNA of the CDR3 is TGTGCCAGCAGTGAATGGTGGAGCTCCTACAATGAGCAGTTCTTC.

This chain connects TRBV18 to TRBJ1-1; D gene uncertain. The CDR3 contains 13 residues. Germline V gives CDR1 KGHSH, CDR2 LQKENI. The CDR3 spells CTARTSVNTEAFF. The CDR3 nucleotides read TGTACGGCAAGGACTTCTGTGAACACTGAAGCTTTCTTT.

In its sample, this clonotype was seen many times. V gene TRBV27 combines with J gene TRBJ2-5; 7 bases fit TRBD2. Germline V CDR1 and CDR2: MNHEY, SMNVEV (reference sequence). The CDR3 contains 14 residues. With V trimmed by 5 bases and J by 5 bases, 8 bases remained unmatched. The CDR3 reads CASSLWRGLETQYF. CDR3 sequence (DNA): TGTGCCAGCAGTCTATGGCGGGGGTTGGAGACCCAGTACTTC.

The table lists this clonotype with many counts. The chain links TRBV20-1 to TRBJ1-1; tentative D call: TRBD1 (5 bases). The CDR3 runs to 15 residues. The germline V gene encodes CDR1 DFQATT and CDR2 SNEGSKA (reference sequence). Between the trimmed V and J ends, which lost 6 bases and 0 bases, there was a span of 17 bases. The CDR3 coding sequence is TGCAGTGCGGGGACCGGGAGGAGAATGAACACTGAAGCTTTCTTT. Residues: CSAGTGRRMNTEAFF.

This clonotype was counted at least ten times. This chain joins TRBV7-6 and TRBJ2-1; TRBD2 is a possible D gene (5 bases). V was shortened by 4 bases and J by 0 bases, with 10 bases between the two germline ends. Germline V gene lookup returns CDR1 SGHVS and CDR2 FNYEAQ. The CDR3 runs to 15 residues. Written as DNA, the CDR3 is TGTGCCAGCAGCTCCACAGAGGGCTCCTACAATGAGCAGTTCTTC. As protein: CASSSTEGSYNEQFF.

This clonotype was picked up a small number of times. The CDR3 protein is CATEDRDREKLFF. The DNA of the CDR3 is TGTGCCACCGAAGACAGGGATCGAGAAAAACTGTTTTTT. The V and J genes are TRBV15 and TRBJ1-4, with 7 bases lining up with TRBD1. The germline CDR1 and CDR2 sequences are LNHNV and YYDKDF (reference sequence). The CDR3 has 13 residues. The ends lost 8 bases at V and 8 bases at J; junction bases unmatched: 8.

This clonotype was seen repeatedly, ten times or more. The rearrangement uses TRBV6-2 or TRBV6-3 and TRBJ2-3; D remains unclear. V was clipped by 8 bases and J by 9 bases, with 18 bases between them. Germline V lookup: CDR1 MNHEY, CDR2 SVGEGT. The CDR3 consists of 13 residues. The CDR3 region is CASLTTTPETQYF. CDR3 nucleotides: TGTGCCAGCCTAACGACGACCCCGGAGACGCAGTATTTT.

J is TRBJ1-1 and V is TRBV10-1; 8 bases line up with TRBD1. V lost 6 bases and J lost 6; bases outside the gene matches: 9. The CDR3 spans 14 residues. Germline loops: CDR1 WNHNN, CDR2 SYGVQD (reference sequence). The CDR3 DNA reads as TGCGCCAGCAGCGCCGGGACAGGCGAATCTGAAGCTTTCTTT. As protein: CASSAGTGESEAFF.

This clonotype has at least ten counts. The rearrangement joins TRBV6-2 or TRBV6-3 to TRBJ2-3; D is unresolved. Germline assignment: CDR1 MNHEY and CDR2 SVGEGT. Deletions cut 2 bases from V and 6 bases from J, with 9 bases between. This CDR3 spans 13 amino acids. The CDR3 coding sequence is TGTGCCAGCAGTTACGCCCCCCGGGATACGCAGTATTTT. The encoded protein is CASSYAPRDTQYF.

Many counts were recorded for this clonotype. The V call is TRBV7-6, the J call TRBJ2-6; no clear D. Germline V gene sequence: CDR1 SGHVS, CDR2 FNYEAQ. There are 17 residues in the CDR3. Between the trimmed V and J ends, which lost 0 bases and 0 bases, there was a span of 9 bases. CDR3 bases: TGTGCCAGCAGCTTAGCTTTCACAGACTCTGGGGCCAACGTCCTGACTTTC. Amino acids: CASSLAFTDSGANVLTF.

Ten or more counts support this clonotype. The rearrangement uses TRBV27 and TRBJ1-1; D unclear. V dropped 3 bases and J dropped 0 bases, with 8 bases sitting between them. Per the germline V gene, CDR1 is MNHEY and CDR2 is SMNVEV (reference sequence). This CDR3 contains 14 residues. The CDR3 sequence: CASSFTGLNTEAFF. The DNA for the CDR3 is TGTGCCAGCAGTTTCACGGGGTTGAACACTGAAGCTTTCTTT.

This clonotype has ten or more counts. The chain's CDR3 is CASSLGRENTQYF. CDR3 DNA: TGTGCCAGCAGCTTAGGGAGGGAAAATACGCAGTATTTT. The V call is TRBV7-8, the J call TRBJ2-3; D might be TRBD2 (6 bases). CDR1 and CDR2 (germline): SGHVS, FQNEAQ. Trimming stripped 1 base from V and 7 bases from J, with 9 bases between. This CDR3 region has 13 residues. The full variable domain, its missing parts supplied by reference TRBV7-8 and TRBJ2-3, is GAGVSQSPRYKVAKRGQDVALRCDPISGHVSLFWYQQALGQGPEFLTYFQNEAQLDKSGLPSDRFFAERPEGSVSTLKIQRTQQEDSAVYLCASSLGRENTQYFGPGTRLTVL.

This clonotype was counted ten times or more. This chain uses TRBV20-1 with TRBJ1-6, with D unresolved. There are 13 residues in the CDR3. V was shortened by 3 bases and J by 7 bases, with 10 bases between the two germline ends. Looked up from germline, CDR1 is DFQATT and CDR2 is SNEGSKA (reference sequence). CDR3 sequence (DNA): TGCAGTGCTAGGGCGGCGGGGAATTCACCCCTCCACTTT. The encoded protein is CSARAAGNSPLHF.

As for this clonotype: This may arise from a read error, as a much more abundant clone is one base away. J is TRBJ2-7 and V is TRBV13; possible D gene TRBD2, 6 bases. Germline lookup yields CDR1 PRHDT and CDR2 FYEKMQ (reference sequence). V lost 5 bases to trimming and J lost 13 bases, with 21 bases between them. CDR3 length: 13 residues. The DNA for the CDR3 is TGTGCCAGCAGCCCCCCTTGGGGGGTTAAGGAATACTTC. Translation: CASSPPWGVKEYF.

In its sample, this clonotype was seen many times. The rearrangement uses TRBV20-1 and TRBJ1-1; no clear D gene. Germline V gene data show CDR1 as DFQATT and CDR2 as SNEGSKA (reference sequence). This CDR3 is built from 12 residues. Deletions cut 5 bases from V and 1 base from J, with 8 bases between. The CDR3: CSASFRNTEAFF. The CDR3 DNA reads as TGCAGTGCTTCATTTCGGAACACTGAAGCTTTCTTT.

A few counts support this clonotype. A read error is possible here, since a much larger clone lies one base away. The conserved phenylalanine or tryptophan is not found at the CDR3 terminus, so this likely reflects a read error. V and J are TRBV12-3 or TRBV12-4 and TRBJ2-7; tentatively, D is TRBD1 (6 bases). The germline V and J ends were trimmed by 6 bases and 5 bases, with 17 bases remaining between them. This CDR3 has 14 amino acids. The CDR3 loop is CASSKLQGIDEQYC. CDR3 bases: TGTGCCAGCAGCAAGTTACAGGGTATCGACGAGCAGTACTGC.

This clonotype was found many times. This chain uses TRBV7-2 with TRBJ1-2; D is possibly TRBD1 (6 bases). CDR3 length: 17 residues. The germline V gene encodes CDR1 SGHTA and CDR2 FQGNSA. With 5 bases removed from V and 4 bases from J, the gap between germline ends came to 23 bases. CDR3 in DNA: TGTGCCAGCAGCCCAGACAGGACGGGACTTCACTTCTATGGCTACACCTTC. Translated: CASSPDRTGLHFYGYTF.